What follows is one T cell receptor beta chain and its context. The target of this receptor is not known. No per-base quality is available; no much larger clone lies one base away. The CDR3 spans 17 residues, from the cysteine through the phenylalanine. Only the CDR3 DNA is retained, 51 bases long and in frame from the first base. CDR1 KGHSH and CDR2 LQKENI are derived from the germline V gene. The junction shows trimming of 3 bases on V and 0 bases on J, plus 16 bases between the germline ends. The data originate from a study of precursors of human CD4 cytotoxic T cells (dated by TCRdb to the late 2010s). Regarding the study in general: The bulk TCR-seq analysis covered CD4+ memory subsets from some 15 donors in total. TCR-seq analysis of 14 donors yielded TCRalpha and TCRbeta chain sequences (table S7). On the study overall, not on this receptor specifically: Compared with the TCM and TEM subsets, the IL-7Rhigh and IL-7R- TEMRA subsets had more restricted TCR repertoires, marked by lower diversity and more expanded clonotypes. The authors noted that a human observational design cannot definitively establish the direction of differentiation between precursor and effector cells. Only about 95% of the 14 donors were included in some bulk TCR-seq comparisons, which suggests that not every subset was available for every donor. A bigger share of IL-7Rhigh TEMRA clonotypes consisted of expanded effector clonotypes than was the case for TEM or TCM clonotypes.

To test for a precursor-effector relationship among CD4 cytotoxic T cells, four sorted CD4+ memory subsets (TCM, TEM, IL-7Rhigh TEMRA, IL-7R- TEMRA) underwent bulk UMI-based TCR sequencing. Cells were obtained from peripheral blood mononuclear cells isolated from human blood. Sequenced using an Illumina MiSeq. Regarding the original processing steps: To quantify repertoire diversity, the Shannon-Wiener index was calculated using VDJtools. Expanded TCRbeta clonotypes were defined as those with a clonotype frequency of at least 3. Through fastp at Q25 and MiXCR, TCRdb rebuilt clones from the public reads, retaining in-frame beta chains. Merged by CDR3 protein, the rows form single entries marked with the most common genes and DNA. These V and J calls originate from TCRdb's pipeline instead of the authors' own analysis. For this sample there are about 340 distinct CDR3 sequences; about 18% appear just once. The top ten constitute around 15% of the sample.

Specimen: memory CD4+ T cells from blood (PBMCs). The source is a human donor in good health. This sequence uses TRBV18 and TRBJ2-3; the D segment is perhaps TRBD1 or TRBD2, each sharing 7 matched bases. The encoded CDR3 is CASSPQGGRPSTDTQYF. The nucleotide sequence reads TGTGCCAGCTCACCTCAGGGGGGGCGGCCCAGCACAGATACGCAGTATTTT.